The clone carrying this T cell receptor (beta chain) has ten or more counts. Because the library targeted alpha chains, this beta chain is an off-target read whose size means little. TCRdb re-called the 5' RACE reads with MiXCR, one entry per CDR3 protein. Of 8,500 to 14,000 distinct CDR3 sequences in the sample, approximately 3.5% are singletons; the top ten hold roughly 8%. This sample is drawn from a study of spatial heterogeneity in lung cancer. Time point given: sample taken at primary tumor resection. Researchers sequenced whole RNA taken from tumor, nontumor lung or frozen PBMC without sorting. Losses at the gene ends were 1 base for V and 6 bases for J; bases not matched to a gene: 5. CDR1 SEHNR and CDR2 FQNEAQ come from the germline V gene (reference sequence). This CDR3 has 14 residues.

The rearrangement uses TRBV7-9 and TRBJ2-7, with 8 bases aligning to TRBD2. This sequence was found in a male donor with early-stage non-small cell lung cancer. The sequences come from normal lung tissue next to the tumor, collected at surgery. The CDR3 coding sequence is TGTGCCAGCAGCTTAGACGGGAGGGCGTTCGAGCAGTACTTC. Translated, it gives CASSLDGRAFEQYF. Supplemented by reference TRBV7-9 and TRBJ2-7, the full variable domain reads DTGVSQNPRHKITKRGQNVTFRCDPISEHNRLYWYRQTLGQGPEFLTYFQNEAQLEKSRLLSDRFSAERPKGSFSTLEIQRTEQGDSAMYLCASSLDGRAFEQYFGPGTRLTVT.